A single sample is the source of the 20 T cell receptor beta chains below, sequenced in a study of T-cell memory formation after mild COVID-19. TCRdb ran MiXCR on the 5' RACE reads and lists one entry per CDR3 protein. The profile covers 350,000 to 450,000 distinct CDR3 sequences, with around 28% appearing a single time and less than 15% taken by the ten largest. What was sequenced was PBMCs or a T cell subset sorted from them (not recorded which). These receptors were obtained from an adult woman who had mild COVID-19 (a few samples of this study predate the infection). Cell type and time point are not known.

The chain is built from TRBV29-1 and TRBJ2-7; D possibly uses TRBD1 or TRBD2 (5 bases each). The germline gives CDR1 SQVTM, CDR2 ANQGSEA. Trimming pared 4 bases from V and 5 bases from J, leaving 15 bases between. The CDR3 covers 13 residues. CDR3: CSVVGGGFNEQYF. CDR3 DNA: TGCAGCGTTGTAGGTGGGGGTTTCAACGAGCAGTACTTC.

J is TRBJ2-2 and V is TRBV11-3, with a tentative D call TRBD2 (7 bases). CDR1 is SGHNT, CDR2 YENEEA, per germline. Trimming removed 1 base from V and 1 base from J, with 13 bases in between. The CDR3 has 17 amino acids. CDR3 sequence (DNA): TGTGCCAGCAGCTTAGTCTACAGGGAGGGGAACACCGGGGAGCTGTTTTTT. It is translated as CASSLVYREGNTGELFF.

In this sample, this clonotype turned up many times. The V and J genes are TRBV24-1 and TRBJ2-1; D unclear. Trimming removed 7 bases from V and 8 bases from J, with 17 bases in between. Germline CDR1 and CDR2: KGHDR and SFDVKD. This CDR3 has 14 residues. CDR3 amino acids: CATSGPGRWDEQFF. CDR3 nucleotides: TGTGCCACCAGCGGCCCGGGTCGATGGGATGAGCAGTTCTTC.

The chain couples TRBV20-1 to TRBJ2-3; perhaps TRBD2 as D (6 bases). Per germline, CDR1 DFQATT and CDR2 SNEGSKA (reference sequence). The V and J ends lost 7 bases and 2 bases respectively, with 10 bases between them. The CDR3 has 12 residues. Here the CDR3 DNA reads TGCAGTGTGCGGGGCCTCACAGATACGCAGTATTTT. It yields the protein CSVRGLTDTQYF.

The gene calls are TRBV20-1 and TRBJ1-6; 7 positions agree with TRBD1. The J segment lost 9 bases and the V segment lost 5 bases, leaving 10 bases of the junction unmatched. This CDR3 spans 14 amino acids. Germline V gives CDR1 DFQATT, CDR2 SNEGSKA (reference sequence). The CDR3 spells CSAFEGARGSPLHF. CDR3 sequence (DNA): TGCAGTGCTTTCGAGGGGGCGCGGGGTTCACCCCTCCACTTT.

This chain uses TRBV15 with TRBJ2-5; no definite D call. Germline CDR1 is LNHNV and CDR2 is YYDKDF (reference sequence). The CDR3 covers 16 residues. Trimming removed 1 base from V and 0 bases from J, with 12 bases in between. CDR3: CATSRVGFWYQETQYF. The CDR3 nucleotides read TGTGCCACCAGCAGAGTTGGCTTTTGGTACCAAGAGACCCAGTACTTC.

The rearrangement joins TRBV5-5 to TRBJ1-2; D unclear. Germline V gene lookup returns CDR1 SGHKS and CDR2 YYEKEE (reference sequence). The germline V and J ends were trimmed by 2 bases and 5 bases, with 4 bases remaining between them. CDR3 length equals 11 residues. The CDR3 region has the DNA TGTGCCAGCAGCTTCCTGTATGGCTACACCTTC. The encoded protein is CASSFLYGYTF.

This clonotype was observed a few times. The chain is built from TRBV3-1 and TRBJ2-3, with 11 bases lining up with TRBD2. Trimming cost V 1 base and J 2 bases; bases outside gene matches: 14. CDR1 and CDR2 (germline): LGHDT, YNNKEL (reference sequence). CDR3 length: 20 amino acids. The DNA for the CDR3 is TGTGCCAGCAGCCAAGGTCCCCTAGCGGGGGGAACTCTTTTCACAGATACGCAGTATTTT. It is translated as CASSQGPLAGGTLFTDTQYF.

The chain employs TRBV15 and TRBJ1-6; TRBD1 matches at 8 bases. This CDR3 region has 15 residues. Trimming at V came to 6 bases and at J to 9 bases, leaving 10 bases not matched to a gene. Germline CDR1 and CDR2: LNHNV and YYDKDF (reference sequence). CDR3 in DNA: TGTGCCACCAGACTCAGCCAGGGGGCCGGTTCACCCCTCCACTTT. Its protein is CATRLSQGAGSPLHF.

This chain connects TRBV15 to TRBJ2-5, with D unclear. The CDR3 runs 17 residues. The V end was cut by 1 base, the J end by 0 bases, with 15 bases between. CDR1 and CDR2 (germline): LNHNV, YYDKDF (reference sequence). The CDR3 spells CATSRGEGGSDQETQYF. For the CDR3, the DNA is TGTGCCACCAGCAGAGGGGAAGGTGGGTCGGACCAAGAGACCCAGTACTTC.

The chain employs TRBV7-2 and TRBJ1-2, with no clear D. V was trimmed by 1 base and J by 3 bases, leaving 9 bases between them. The CDR3 runs to 14 residues. Germline-derived CDR1 and CDR2 are SGHTA and FQGNSA. The CDR3 loop is CASSLGLRDYGYTF. The CDR3 DNA sequence: TGTGCCAGCAGCTTAGGACTAAGGGACTATGGCTACACCTTC. The whole variable domain, filled in from reference TRBV7-2 and TRBJ1-2, reads GAGVSQSPSNKVTEKGKDVELRCDPISGHTALYWYRQSLGQGLEFLIYFQGNSAPDKSGLPSDRFSAERTGGSVSTLTIQRTQQEDSAVYLCASSLGLRDYGYTFGSGTRLTVV.

V gene TRBV5-5 combines with J gene TRBJ1-4, with 7 nucleotides matching TRBD1. The CDR3 is 15 amino acids. Germline V gene sequence: CDR1 SGHKS, CDR2 YYEKEE (reference sequence). The V and J ends lost 4 bases and 7 bases, in that order; junction bases with no gene match: 10. CDR3 bases: TGTGCCAGCAGCGAAGAAGGGGGCTGGGCTGAAAAACTGTTTTTT. The encoded protein is CASSEEGGWAEKLFF. The variable domain in full, with the rest retrieved from reference TRBV5-5 and TRBJ1-4, is DAGVTQSPTHLIKTRGQQVTLRCSPISGHKSVSWYQQVLGQGPQFIFQYYEKEERGRGNFPDRFSARQFPNYSSELNVNALLLGDSALYLCASSEEGGWAEKLFFGSGTQLSVL.

This rearrangement joins TRBV14 to TRBJ2-5, with TRBD1 identical over 8 bases. The J segment lost 3 bases and the V segment lost 7 bases, leaving 10 bases of the junction unmatched. The CDR3 runs to 15 residues. The germline V gene encodes CDR1 SGHDN and CDR2 FVKESK. CDR3 sequence (DNA): TGTGCCAGCATTATTGGGACAGGAGCTAAAGAGACCCAGTACTTC. This sequence encodes CASIIGTGAKETQYF.

This chain links TRBV12-3 or TRBV12-4 with TRBJ1-1; D is unclear. V lost 2 bases and J 1 base, leaving 8 bases between the germline ends. The CDR3 loop spans 14 amino acids. The CDR3 DNA follows: TGTGCCAGCAGTTTATTTCCCGAGAACACTGAAGCTTTCTTT. Protein sequence: CASSLFPENTEAFF.

This chain joins TRBV6-6 and TRBJ1-5; tentatively, D is TRBD1 (6 bases). This CDR3 has 16 amino acids. Deletions cut 0 bases from V and 9 bases from J, with 18 bases between. Germline V gene sequence: CDR1 MNHNY, CDR2 SVGAGI (reference sequence). The CDR3 loop reads CASSYSRDIGTGPQHF. In nucleotides, the CDR3 is TGTGCCAGCAGTTACTCGAGGGACATCGGAACGGGGCCCCAGCATTTT.

Only a few counts were recorded for this clonotype. The chain joins TRBV12-3 or TRBV12-4 to TRBJ1-1, with 7 bases matching TRBD1. V trimming: 2 bases; J trimming: 1 base; junction bases outside the gene matches: 7. CDR3 length: 16 amino acids. The CDR3 reads CASSLRETGKNTEAFF. The DNA for the CDR3 is TGTGCCAGCAGTTTAAGGGAGACAGGGAAGAACACTGAAGCTTTCTTT.

This clonotype has a handful of counts. The chain links TRBV6-5 to TRBJ2-7; the D is unclear. V was shortened by 0 bases and J by 0 bases, with 9 bases between the two germline ends. The CDR3 has 15 amino acids. Germline values: CDR1 MNHEY, CDR2 SVGAGI. The CDR3 protein is CASSYSGSSSYEQYF. In DNA form, the CDR3 reads TGTGCCAGCAGTTACTCCGGCTCCAGCTCCTACGAGCAGTACTTC.

The chain has TRBV12-3 or TRBV12-4 and TRBJ2-7; 12 bases align to TRBD1. The V segment lost 3 bases and the J segment 7 bases; nucleotides outside the gene matches: 4. This CDR3 has 14 residues. For the CDR3, the DNA is TGTGCCAGCAGTTTTAGGGACAGGGGGCGAGAGCAGTACTTC. This sequence encodes CASSFRDRGREQYF.

This clonotype was observed a few times. The V and J genes are TRBV7-9 and TRBJ2-7; weak D call: TRBD1 (5 bases). From germline, CDR1 is SEHNR and CDR2 FQNEAQ (reference sequence). V gave up 5 bases and J gave up 6 bases, with 8 bases separating them. The CDR3 is made up of 11 amino acids. The CDR3 is CASSVDSEQYF. The CDR3 bases are TGTGCCAGCAGCGTCGACAGCGAGCAGTACTTC. Complete variable domain (other parts from reference TRBV7-9 and TRBJ2-7): DTGVSQNPRHKITKRGQNVTFRCDPISEHNRLYWYRQTLGQGPEFLTYFQNEAQLEKSRLLSDRFSAERPKGSFSTLEIQRTEQGDSAMYLCASSVDSEQYFGPGTRLTVT.

The chain links TRBV12-3 or TRBV12-4 to TRBJ1-5; no definite D call. Trimming cost V 1 base and J 11 bases, with 9 bases left between them. This CDR3 comprises 12 residues. The CDR3 is CASSLGALTQHF. Here the CDR3 DNA reads TGTGCCAGCAGTTTAGGTGCGCTAACCCAGCATTTT.